Shown below are 23 T cell receptor beta chains from a single sample sequenced in a study of cytomegalovirus exposure and HLA in healthy donors listed by TCRdb under 2017. Libraries were prepared through the immunoSEQ multiplex PCR assay. For the multiplex PCR, a mixture combining 60 forward primers for TCR Vbeta segments and 13 reverse primers for TCR Jbeta segments was used. The clones in this table, taken by TCRdb from immuneACCESS, are in-frame only. Not every clone is retained; where verified, under half of the shortfall comes from an unresolved V gene, and the cause of the rest is unknown. The sample records some 180,000 clones, about four fifths of which are singletons. In total, the top ten clones hold about 3% of the sample. What was sequenced was PBMCs. Receptors originate from a female donor in good health and CMV-seronegative.

The gene calls are TRBV14 and TRBJ2-4; 9 nucleotides align to TRBD1. Germline CDR1 SGHDN, CDR2 FVKESK. V lost 4 bases and J lost 6; bases outside the gene matches: 10. The CDR3 extends over 16 amino acids. As DNA, the CDR3 is TGTGCCAGCAGCCCGCCACAGGGGGCGAGGGGAAACATTCAGTACTTC. This gives the protein CASSPPQGARGNIQYF.

Only a few counts were recorded for this clone. The chain has TRBV4-3 and TRBJ2-1, with TRBD2 matching 7 bases. Unmatched junction bases numbered 12, after V lost 4 bases and J lost 6 bases. The CDR3 has 16 amino acids. CDR1 and CDR2 from the germline V gene are LGHNA and YSLEER. CDR3 nucleotide sequence: TGCGCCAGCAGCCCCTTCATGGGAGGGCCCAGCAATGAGCAGTTCTTC. It is translated as CASSPFMGGPSNEQFF.

The chain joins TRBV5-1 to TRBJ1-2, with D perhaps matching TRBD1 (5 bases). Looked up from germline, CDR1 is SGHRS and CDR2 is YFSETQ. The V end lost 3 bases, the J end lost 4 bases, and 16 bases lay between the germline ends. This CDR3 has 15 amino acids. CDR3 sequence: CASSSQGRGTYGYTF. In nucleotides, the CDR3 is TGCGCCAGCAGCTCTCAGGGTCGCGGAACCTATGGCTACACCTTC.

The V call is TRBV7-9, the J call TRBJ2-7, with unresolved D. Germline CDR1 reads SEHNR; CDR2 reads FQNEAQ (reference sequence). This CDR3 contains 8 residues. Trimming shortened V by 10 bases and J by 7 bases, and 5 bases separated the two germline ends. This chain's CDR3 is CATGEQYF. The DNA of the CDR3 is TGTGCCACAGGAGAGCAGTACTTC. Based on the CDR3 plus reference TRBV7-9 and TRBJ2-7, the full variable domain is DTGVSQNPRHKITKRGQNVTFRCDPISEHNRLYWYRQTLGQGPEFLTYFQNEAQLEKSRLLSDRFSAERPKGSFSTLEIQRTEQGDSAMYLCATGEQYFGPGTRLTVT.

V and J are TRBV19 and TRBJ2-1; TRBD2 is a possible D gene (7 bases). Trimming left V 4 bases short and J 8 bases short, with 36 bases between. Per the germline V gene, CDR1 is LNHDA and CDR2 is SQIVND (reference sequence). This CDR3 comprises 21 residues. The CDR3 spells CASSTQRGEGRAGEVFYEQFF. CDR3 bases: TGTGCCAGTAGTACTCAAAGGGGGGAGGGTAGGGCGGGAGAGGTGTTCTATGAGCAGTTCTTC. Full variable domain (outside the CDR3, taken from reference TRBV19 and TRBJ2-1): DGGITQSPKYLFRKEGQNVTLSCEQNLNHDAMYWYRQDPGQGLRLIYYSQIVNDFQKGDIAEGYSVSREKKESFPLTVTSAQKNPTAFYLCASSTQRGEGRAGEVFYEQFFGPGTRLTVL.

In this sample, this clone turned up once. J is TRBJ2-7 and V is TRBV27; D is perhaps TRBD2 (5 bases). V shed 2 bases and J shed 7 bases, with 12 bases lying between them. CDR3 length equals 13 residues. Germline V gene sequence: CDR1 MNHEY, CDR2 SMNVEV (reference sequence). CDR3 coding DNA: TGTGCCAGCAGTTTAAGGGATCCGGGAGAGCAGTACTTC. Its protein is CASSLRDPGEQYF.

V gene TRBV9 combines with J gene TRBJ2-2; weak D call: TRBD1 (6 bases). V was pared by 3 bases and J by 6 bases, with 9 bases between. The CDR3 extends over 13 amino acids. The V gene's germline CDR1 is SGDLS and CDR2 YYNGEE. As DNA, the CDR3 is TGTGCCAGCAGCGCTTCAGGGGCCGGGGAGCTGTTTTTT. Translating it yields CASSASGAGELFF.

V usage is TRBV25-1 and J usage is TRBJ2-1; 7 bases are shared with TRBD1. The J segment lost 4 bases and the V segment lost 4 bases, leaving 13 bases of the junction unmatched. This CDR3 is 17 amino acids long. Germline values: CDR1 MGHDK, CDR2 SYGVNS. The CDR3 region is CASSAAQGWVSYNEQFF. DNA of the CDR3: TGTGCCAGCAGTGCGGCACAGGGGTGGGTTTCGTACAATGAGCAGTTCTTC. The whole variable domain, filled in from reference TRBV25-1 and TRBJ2-1, reads EADIYQTPRYLVIGTGKKITLECSQTMGHDKMYWYQQDPGMELHLIHYSYGVNSTEKGDLSSESTVSRIRTEHFPLTLESARPSHTSQYLCASSAAQGWVSYNEQFFGPGTRLTVL.

This clone has a handful of counts. The V and J genes are TRBV27 and TRBJ2-6; 7 bases match TRBD2. CDR1 is MNHEY and CDR2 is SMNVEV in the germline V gene (reference sequence). V lost 2 bases, J lost 0 bases, and 7 bases stayed unmatched. The CDR3 is 18 amino acids. The CDR3 region has the DNA TGTGCCAGCAGTTTAGGGCGGGGGTCGAGCTCTGGGGCCAACGTCCTGACTTTC. Its protein product is CASSLGRGSSSGANVLTF.

The rearrangement links TRBV7-8 to TRBJ2-1, with TRBD2 matching 8 bases. V dropped 3 bases and J dropped 6; count of bases not matched to a gene: 4. The CDR3 runs 14 residues. Germline CDR1 SGHVS, CDR2 FQNEAQ. The CDR3 reads CASSFQTSGNEQFF. CDR3 nucleotide sequence: TGTGCCAGCAGCTTTCAAACTAGCGGCAATGAGCAGTTCTTC.

The chain recombines TRBV7-9 with TRBJ2-7, with 8 nucleotides matching TRBD1. V was clipped by 7 bases and J by 5 bases; unmatched bases: 7. Germline CDR1 reads SEHNR; CDR2 reads FQNEAQ (reference sequence). This CDR3 has 13 residues. The CDR3 sequence: CASTAGGQDEQYF. Here the CDR3 DNA reads TGTGCCAGCACGGCAGGGGGCCAGGACGAGCAGTACTTC.

V is TRBV9 and J is TRBJ2-7; the D is unclear. Between the trimmed V and J ends, which lost 1 base and 5 bases, there was a span of 10 bases. Looked up from germline, CDR1 is SGDLS and CDR2 is YYNGEE. The CDR3 length is 13 residues. The CDR3 DNA follows: TGTGCCAGCAGCGTAACCCTCGGAGACGAGCAGTACTTC. Translated, it gives CASSVTLGDEQYF.

The chain couples TRBV14 to TRBJ1-1, with 7 bases that match TRBD1. Germline CDR1 is SGHDN and CDR2 is FVKESK. The CDR3 extends over 12 amino acids. V shed 4 bases, J shed 11 bases, and the junction held 7 bases outside the gene matches. DNA of the CDR3: TGTGCCAGCAGCCTCAACGGCAGGGGGGCTTTCTTT. This codes for CASSLNGRGAFF.

This clone was recorded a few times. The sample contains more than one DNA sequence encoding this CDR3. This chain uses TRBV27 with TRBJ2-1, with D possibly TRBD2 on 5 matching bases. The ends were cut back, 3 bases at V and 5 bases at J, with 17 bases in the middle. The CDR3 loop spans 16 amino acids. Germline CDR1 reads MNHEY; CDR2 reads SMNVEV (reference sequence). CDR3 sequence: CASSFGESLINNEQFF. The CDR3 DNA is TGTGCCAGCAGTTTCGGGGAGTCACTAATAAACAATGAGCAGTTCTTC.

The chain links TRBV7-9 to TRBJ2-2; 8 bases line up with TRBD1. The CDR3 length is 14 residues. Trimming cost V 5 bases and J 5 bases; bases outside gene matches: 4. Germline-derived CDR1 and CDR2 are SEHNR and FQNEAQ (reference sequence). The CDR3, as DNA: TGTGCCAGCAGCGAACAGGGGGGAACCGGGGAGCTGTTTTTT. Residues: CASSEQGGTGELFF.

In its sample, this clone was seen once. This chain uses TRBV5-4 with TRBJ1-1; the D gene is possibly TRBD1 (6 bases). CDR1 is SGHNT and CDR2 is YYREEE in the germline V gene (reference sequence). The CDR3 contains 13 residues. The V and J ends lost 3 bases and 4 bases respectively, with 10 bases between them. This CDR3 is CASSWGGFTEAFF. Written as DNA, the CDR3 is TGTGCCAGCAGCTGGGGGGGCTTCACTGAAGCTTTCTTT.

J is TRBJ2-7 and V is TRBV25-1; D unresolved. CDR1 and CDR2 (germline): MGHDK, SYGVNS. The CDR3 is made up of 15 amino acids. CDR3 nucleotides: TGTGGGCCAAGGCACGGTGCACCGCGACATTACGAGCAGTACTTC. This translates into CGPRHGAPRHYEQYF.

V is TRBV28 and J is TRBJ2-3; 8 bases align to TRBD2. CDR1 MDHEN and CDR2 SYDVKM come from the germline V gene. The CDR3 covers 15 residues. V dropped 5 bases and J dropped 3; count of bases not matched to a gene: 7. For the CDR3, the DNA is TGTGCCAGCAGTCTGACTAGCGAGGGGACAGATACGCAGTATTTT. Encoded protein: CASSLTSEGTDTQYF.

This clone came up a few times. The CDR3 coding sequence is TGTGCCAGCATTAGCCGACGGGCAAGGGAGGACTGGGGATATGGCTACACCTTC. Translated: CASISRRAREDWGYGYTF. The chain combines TRBV28 with TRBJ1-2, with D unresolved. Germline values: CDR1 MDHEN, CDR2 SYDVKM. The CDR3 totals 18 residues. V was pared by 7 bases and J by 5 bases, with 29 bases between.

This chain uses TRBV5-1 with TRBJ2-1; TRBD2 might be the D (5 bases). The V end lost 0 bases, the J end lost 4 bases, and 11 bases lay between the germline ends. The CDR3 is 15 residues long. Germline V lookup: CDR1 SGHRS, CDR2 YFSETQ. CDR3 nucleotides: TGCGCCAGCAGCTTGGGCGGTCGGGGTTACAATGAGCAGTTCTTC. It codes for CASSLGGRGYNEQFF.

The chain employs TRBV14 and TRBJ1-4, with D maybe TRBD1 (5 bases). Germline V gives CDR1 SGHDN, CDR2 FVKESK. This CDR3 is built from 14 residues. V dropped 3 bases and J dropped 5 bases, with 10 bases sitting between them. The CDR3 sequence is CASSHRRDNEKLFF. CDR3 in DNA: TGTGCCAGCAGCCACCGGAGGGACAATGAAAAACTGTTTTTT.

The chain combines TRBV6-5 with TRBJ2-5, with TRBD1 matching 9 bases. Germline lookup yields CDR1 MNHEY and CDR2 SVGAGI. The CDR3 sequence is 16 residues long. Trimming at V came to 0 bases and at J to 4 bases, leaving 6 bases not matched to a gene. In DNA form, the CDR3 reads TGTGCCAGCAGTTACTCGGGGACAGGGAATTTAGAGACCCAGTACTTC. It codes for CASSYSGTGNLETQYF.

The chain employs TRBV11-2 and TRBJ2-1; TRBD2 matches 14 bases. Germline V gene lookup returns CDR1 SGHAT and CDR2 FQNNGV. The CDR3 covers 18 residues. V shed 5 bases and J 7 bases; nucleotides not matched to a gene: 13. The CDR3 DNA is TGTGCCAGCAGCATATACCCGGGACTAGCGGGAGTGGGAAATGAGCAGTTCTTC. This encodes CASSIYPGLAGVGNEQFF. Variable domain in full (rest from reference TRBV11-2 and TRBJ2-1): EAGVAQSPRYKIIEKRQSVAFWCNPISGHATLYWYQQILGQGPKLLIQFQNNGVVDDSQLPKDRFSAERLKGVDSTLKIQPAKLEDSAVYLCASSIYPGLAGVGNEQFFGPGTRLTVL.